This T cell receptor (beta chain) was documented in a study of a mutant IDH1 vaccine in newly diagnosed glioma. Study-wide context: Mean patient age was around 40 years; approximately 60% were male and approximately 40% female. Study outcomes and limitations: 85% to 95% of patients showed vaccine-induced immune responses across multiple MHC alleles.

V was clipped by 8 bases and J by 0 bases, with 21 bases between them. Germline V CDR1 and CDR2: SEHNR, FQNEAQ (reference sequence). The CDR3 is 17 amino acids. Points on this clone: Its specificity is unknown.

The method was immunoSEQ multiplex PCR; TCRdb's version includes in-frame clones alone and lacks a portion of them. This sample has around 56,000 clones, with 75% to 95% found just once. Time point of the sample: baseline, week 1 (first vaccination visit). Treatment denoted: pre-vaccination baseline after standard-of-care therapy. Each tumor in the donors was a new WHO grade 3 or 4 astrocytoma, IDH1-mutant and ATRX-lost. The V call is TRBV7-9, the J call TRBJ2-3; TRBD2 is a possible D gene (5 bases). The source is a man in his forties or fifties with glioma. The sample in question was PBMCs, obtained from a glioma patient treated with radiotherapy, temozolomide or both. CDR3 in amino acids: CASGRDRTFTSTDTQYF. In DNA, the CDR3 is TGTGCCAGCGGGCGTGATAGGACTTTTACTAGCACAGATACGCAGTATTTT. Filled out from reference TRBV7-9 and TRBJ2-3, the complete variable domain reads DTGVSQNPRHKITKRGQNVTFRCDPISEHNRLYWYRQTLGQGPEFLTYFQNEAQLEKSRLLSDRFSAERPKGSFSTLEIQRTEQGDSAMYLCASGRDRTFTSTDTQYFGPGTRLTVL.